This record covers a single TCR beta chain. The antigen remains unidentified. Sequencing used immunoSEQ multiplex PCR; TCRdb keeps in-frame clones, though not all of them. Altogether a few hundred thousand clones are present, roughly 85% being singletons, with the ten largest covering 0.84%. The data were taken from a study of cytomegalovirus exposure and HLA in healthy donors. General study results and limits: That first-cohort TCR clusters tended to co-occur in the 95 to 150 validation repertoires was found in a later analysis. Among TCR beta chains, those listed as cytomegalovirus-associated numbered about 160.

Sequenced input: PBMCs. The TCR was taken from a woman under 30 in good health and CMV-seronegative.

Here the CDR3 reads CASSQGGQTNYGYTF. In nucleotides, the CDR3 is TGCGCCAGCAGCCAAGGTGGGCAAACTAACTATGGCTACACCTTC. V usage is TRBV4-3 and J usage is TRBJ1-2; D call uncertain. Per germline, CDR1 LGHNA and CDR2 YSLEER. This CDR3 comprises 15 residues. V lost 1 base and J 0 bases, leaving 9 bases between the germline ends.